The entry below describes one T cell receptor (beta chain). Its cognate antigen has yet to be identified. No base-level quality is on record; no much larger clone is a single base apart. V and J lose 0 bases and 2 bases, and a span of 11 bases separates them. Sequences MNHEY (CDR1) and SVGEGT (CDR2) are obtained from the germline V gene. The CDR3 sequence holds 15 residues, the cysteine and phenylalanine included. Kept here is only the CDR3 DNA, which spans 45 bases and is read in frame from base 1. This sample is part of a study of blood T cell repertoires in COVID-19 (dated by TCRdb to 2019 to 2021). Looking at the study overall: Samples covering the acute and convalescent phases of COVID-19 were provided by collaborators in the United States, Italy and Spain. The material from the prospective study consisted of cDNA or gDNA derived from T cells, B-cell-depleted T cells, or PBMCs. Subjects who had been exposed to COVID-19, were actively infected with it, or had recovered from it provided the deeply sampled blood TCRbeta repertoires that made up the dataset. A freely available public database, intended as a resource for researchers studying the immune response to SARS-CoV-2, is where the repertoires were released. The samples were drawn from the first 160 participants of the ongoing ImmuneRACE study and from 950 to 1,500 subjects provided by 6 global collaborators. The sample metadata nearly always contained a de-identified subject ID, COVID-19 status, age in years and sex. Where available, HLA class I and class II types were obtained from metadata supplied by the sample provider rather than from assay-based typing.

Study-level results and caveats: The amount of clinical and demographic metadata varied by source and participant and was provided uncurated.

Each collaborating institution followed its own protocols to collect whole blood in K2EDTA tubes. For TCRbeta analysis, collaborators shipped samples in one of three forms: frozen whole blood, isolated PBMCs, or DNA extracted from either of those sample types. The immunoSEQ Assay, a bias-controlled multiplex PCR, was used to amplify TCRbeta CDR3 regions from genomic DNA. Turning to the authors' computational methods: Within the assay, amplification of reference gene primers was used to estimate how many nucleated cells each sample contained. Sequence reads were collapsed and filtered to measure the absolute abundance of every unique TCRbeta CDR3 rearrangement. For each sample, productive Simpson clonality was calculated by taking the square root of Simpson's diversity index across productive rearrangements. TCRdb mirrors the immuneACCESS table, restricted to in-frame sequences. Some clones are absent from its copies; in checked studies, under half trace to an unresolved V gene, and the reason for the others is unknown. V and J calls and clone size come straight from that table; D and trimming were deduced from the DNA. The sample table shows around 180,000 clones, and less than 90% are seen once. The ten largest clones add up to under 2.5% of the sample.

This TCR came from a man aged 70-80 years with active or convalescent COVID-19. The sequencing sample was made of peripheral blood. Recombination connected TRBV6-2 or TRBV6-3 to TRBJ2-7; the D gene is perhaps TRBD1, from 6 matching bases. At the DNA level, the sequence is TGTGCCAGCAGTTACTCCGGGACACCAACCTACGAGCAGTACTTC. It codes for CASSYSGTPTYEQYF.